This TCR beta chain was recorded in a study of blood T cell repertoires in COVID-19. Study at large: COVID-19 samples, acute and convalescent, were from the United States, Italy and Spain. The analysed material was cDNA or gDNA that came from T cells, B-cell-depleted T cells, or PBMCs.

Regarding this clone: Its ends do not fully match the called genes, so a read error is possible.

Data came from immunoSEQ multiplex PCR; TCRdb stores just in-frame clones and leaves some out. The sample has some 110,000 clones; around 80% are singletons. CDR1 is SQVTM, CDR2 ANQGSEA, per germline. CDR3 length: 16 residues. The sequencing sample was made of peripheral blood. The clonotype comes from a man in his fifties with acute or convalescent COVID-19. This rearrangement joins TRBV29-1 to TRBJ2-6; weak D call: TRBD1 (6 bases). CDR3 bases: TGCCGCGTTGCGTGTGGGGGCCCCTCTGGGGCCAACGTCCTGACTTTC. It encodes CRVACGGPSGANVLTF.